The entry below gives a single TCR beta chain sequence along with its context. This clonotype was counted between two and nine times. Its specific antigen is unknown. One base away there is no much larger clone; base qualities are not given. The data were obtained in a study of CD8 T cells in ankylosing spondylitis (dated by TCRdb to the late 2010s). As for the study more broadly: The study profiled T cell receptor beta repertoires in healthy donors and ankylosing spondylitis patients to find disease-linked TCR variants. The full study cohort was made up of about two dozen ankylosing spondylitis patients and approximately 100 healthy donors. Peripheral blood was sampled, and synovial fluid was also collected from ankylosing spondylitis patients. Results the study describes overall, beyond this receptor: The disease-linked clones were reported as significantly enriched in matched synovial fluid samples from ankylosing spondylitis patients. In peripheral blood, the disease-linked clones were found at relatively low frequencies and had a CD8+ phenotype. Some TCR beta motif variants had previously been reported in synovial fluid and blood of reactive arthritis patients, which suggested common disease-initiation mechanisms. A TCR beta motif made up of eight highly homologous amino acid variants appeared to be characteristic of blood from ankylosing spondylitis patients.

The sequencer was an Illumina HiSeq 2500. Quantitative 5'-RACE with molecular barcodes was the method used to prepare the TCR beta libraries. As for how the authors treated the data: To identify disease-linked TCR variants, a new computational method was used, one built on a probabilistic model of VDJ rearrangement. TCRdb cleaned the public reads at Q25 with fastp, built clones with MiXCR and kept in-frame beta chains. All rows with the same CDR3 protein become a single entry with the most common DNA and genes. TCRdb, not the original authors, processed these V and J calls. For this sample the table gives roughly 200,000 distinct CDR3 sequences, of which 20% to 30% were detected only once. In total, the top ten clones hold about 6.2% of the sample. The TCR was taken from a male donor with ankylosing spondylitis or in good health (not recorded which). Specimen: blood, either unsorted or a sorted T cell fraction (not recorded which).

The DNA sequence is as follows: TGTGCCATAAAGGAGACTAGCGATCGGGAGCAGTACTTC. The encoded protein is CAIKETSDREQYF. Rearrangement joined TRBV10-3 to TRBJ2-7; 8 bases in the middle match TRBD2. Trimming removed 9 bases from V and 7 bases from J; the gene matches leave 11 bases unexplained. The germline V gene gives CDR1 as ENHRY and CDR2 as SYGVKD. Counted from cysteine to phenylalanine, this CDR3 has 13 amino acids. Kept here is only the CDR3 DNA, which spans 39 bases and is read in frame from base 1.